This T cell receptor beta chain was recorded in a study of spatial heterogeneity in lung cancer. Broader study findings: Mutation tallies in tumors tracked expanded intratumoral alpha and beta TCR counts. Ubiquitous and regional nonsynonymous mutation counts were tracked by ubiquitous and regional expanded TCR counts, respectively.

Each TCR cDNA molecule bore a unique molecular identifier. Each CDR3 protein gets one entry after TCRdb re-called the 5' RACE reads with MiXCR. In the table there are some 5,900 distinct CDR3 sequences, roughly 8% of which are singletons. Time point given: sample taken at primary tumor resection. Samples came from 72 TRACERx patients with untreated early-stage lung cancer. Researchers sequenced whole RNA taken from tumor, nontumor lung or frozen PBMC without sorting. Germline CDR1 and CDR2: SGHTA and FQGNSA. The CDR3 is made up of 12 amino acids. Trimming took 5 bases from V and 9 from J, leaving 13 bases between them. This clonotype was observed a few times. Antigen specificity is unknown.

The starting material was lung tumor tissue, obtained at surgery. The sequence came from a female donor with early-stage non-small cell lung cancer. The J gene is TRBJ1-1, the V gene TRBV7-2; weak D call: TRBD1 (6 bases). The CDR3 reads CASSRLDRKAFF. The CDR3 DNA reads TGTGCCAGCAGCCGCCTGGACAGAAAAGCTTTCTTT. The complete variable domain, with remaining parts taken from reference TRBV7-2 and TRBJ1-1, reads GAGVSQSPSNKVTEKGKDVELRCDPISGHTALYWYRQSLGQGLEFLIYFQGNSAPDKSGLPSDRFSAERTGGSVSTLTIQRTQQEDSAVYLCASSRLDRKAFFGQGTRLTVV.